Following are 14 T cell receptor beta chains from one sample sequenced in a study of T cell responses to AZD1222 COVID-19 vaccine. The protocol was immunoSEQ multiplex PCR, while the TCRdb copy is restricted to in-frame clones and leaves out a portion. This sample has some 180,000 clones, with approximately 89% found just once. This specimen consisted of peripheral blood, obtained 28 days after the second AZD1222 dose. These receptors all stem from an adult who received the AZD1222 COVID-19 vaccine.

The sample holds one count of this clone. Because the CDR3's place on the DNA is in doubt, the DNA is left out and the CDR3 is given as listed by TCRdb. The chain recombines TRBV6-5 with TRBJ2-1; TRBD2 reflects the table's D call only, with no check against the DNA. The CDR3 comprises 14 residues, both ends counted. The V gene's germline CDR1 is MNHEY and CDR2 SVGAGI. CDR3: CASSSSGYINEQFF.

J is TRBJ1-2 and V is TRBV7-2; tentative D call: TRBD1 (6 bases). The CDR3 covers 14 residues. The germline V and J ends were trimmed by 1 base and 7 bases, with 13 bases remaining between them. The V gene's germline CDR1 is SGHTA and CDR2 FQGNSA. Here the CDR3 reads CASSLVSGGGGYTF. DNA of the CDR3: TGTGCCAGCAGCTTAGTCAGCGGGGGCGGTGGCTACACCTTC.

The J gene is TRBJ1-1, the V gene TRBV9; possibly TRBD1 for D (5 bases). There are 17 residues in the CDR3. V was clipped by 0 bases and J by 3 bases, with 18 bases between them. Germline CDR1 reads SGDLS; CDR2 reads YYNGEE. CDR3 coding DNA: TGTGCCAGCAGCGTAGGCCCTTTTTTCCGGGGCGACACTGAAGCTTTCTTT. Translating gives CASSVGPFFRGDTEAFF.

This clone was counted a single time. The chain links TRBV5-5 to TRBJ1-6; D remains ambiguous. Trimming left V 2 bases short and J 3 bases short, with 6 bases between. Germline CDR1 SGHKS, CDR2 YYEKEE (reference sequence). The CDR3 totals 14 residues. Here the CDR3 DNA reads TGTGCCAGCAGCTTCCCGGGCTATAATTCACCCCTCCACTTT. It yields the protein CASSFPGYNSPLHF.

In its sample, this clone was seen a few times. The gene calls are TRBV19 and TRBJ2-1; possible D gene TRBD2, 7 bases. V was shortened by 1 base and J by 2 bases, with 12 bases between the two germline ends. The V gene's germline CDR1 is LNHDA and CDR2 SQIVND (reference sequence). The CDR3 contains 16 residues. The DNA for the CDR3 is TGTGCCAGTAGTATAGCGGGGGGCACCCCCTACAATGAGCAGTTCTTC. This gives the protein CASSIAGGTPYNEQFF.

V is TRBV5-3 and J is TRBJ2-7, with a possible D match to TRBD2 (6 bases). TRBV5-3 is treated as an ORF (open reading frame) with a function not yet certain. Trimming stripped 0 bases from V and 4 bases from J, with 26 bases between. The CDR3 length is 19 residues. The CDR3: CARSLVPPRAGPYLYEQYF. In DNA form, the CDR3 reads TGTGCCAGAAGCTTGGTCCCCCCTCGGGCGGGGCCCTACTTATACGAGCAGTACTTC.

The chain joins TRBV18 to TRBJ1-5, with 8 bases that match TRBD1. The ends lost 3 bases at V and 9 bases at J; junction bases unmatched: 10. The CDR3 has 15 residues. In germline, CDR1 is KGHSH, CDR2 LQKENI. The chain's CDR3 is CASSPAGQGKSPQHF. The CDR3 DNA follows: TGTGCCAGCTCACCGGCCGGACAGGGAAAGTCGCCCCAGCATTTT. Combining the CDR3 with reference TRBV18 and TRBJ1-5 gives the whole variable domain NAGVMQNPRHLVRRRGQEARLRCSPMKGHSHVYWYRQLPEEGLKFMVYLQKENIIDESGMPKERFSAEFPKEGPSILRIQQVVRGDSAAYFCASSPAGQGKSPQHFGDGTRLSIL.

The CDR3 is CASSWTTGAYEQYF. The CDR3 coding sequence is TGTGCCAGCAGCTGGACGACCGGGGCCTACGAGCAGTACTTC. The V and J genes are TRBV3-1 (or the pseudogene TRBV3-2) and TRBJ2-7, with D possibly matching TRBD2 (5 bases). The CDR3 covers 14 residues. Germline V gene data show CDR1 as LGHDT and CDR2 as YNNKEL (reference sequence). The ends were cut back, 5 bases at V and 2 bases at J, with 13 bases in the middle.

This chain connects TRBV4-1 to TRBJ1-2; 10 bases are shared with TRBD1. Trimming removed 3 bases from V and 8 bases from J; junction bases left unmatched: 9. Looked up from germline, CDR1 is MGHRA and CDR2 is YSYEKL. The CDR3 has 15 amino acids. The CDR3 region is CASSQMDRGGGGYTF. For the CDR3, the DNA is TGCGCCAGCAGCCAGATGGACAGGGGGGGAGGAGGCTACACCTTC.

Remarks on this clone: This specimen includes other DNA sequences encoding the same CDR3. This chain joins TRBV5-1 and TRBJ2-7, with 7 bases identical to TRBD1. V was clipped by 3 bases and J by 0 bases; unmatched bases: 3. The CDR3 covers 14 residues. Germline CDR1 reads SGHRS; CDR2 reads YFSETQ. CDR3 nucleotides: TGCGCCAGCAGCTCGACAGGGACCTCCTACGAGCAGTACTTC. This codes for CASSSTGTSYEQYF.

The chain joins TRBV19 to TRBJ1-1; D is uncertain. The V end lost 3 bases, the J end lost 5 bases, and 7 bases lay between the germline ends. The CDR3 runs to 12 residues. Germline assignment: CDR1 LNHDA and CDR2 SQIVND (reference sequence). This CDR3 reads CASSIGRTEAFF. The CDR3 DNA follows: TGTGCCAGTAGTATCGGACGAACTGAAGCTTTCTTT.

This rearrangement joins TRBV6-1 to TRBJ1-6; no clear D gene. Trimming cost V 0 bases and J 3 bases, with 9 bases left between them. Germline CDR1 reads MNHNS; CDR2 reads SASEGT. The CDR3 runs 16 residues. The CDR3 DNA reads TGTGCCAGCAGTGAAGCCGGCTCGGTCTATAATTCACCCCTCCACTTT. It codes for CASSEAGSVYNSPLHF.

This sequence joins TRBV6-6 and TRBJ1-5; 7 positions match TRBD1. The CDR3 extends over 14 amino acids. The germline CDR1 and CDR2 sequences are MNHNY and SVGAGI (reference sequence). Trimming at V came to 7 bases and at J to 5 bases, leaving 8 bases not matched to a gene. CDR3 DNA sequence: TGTGCCAGCACCCGACAGGGAACGGATCAGCCCCAGCATTTT. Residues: CASTRQGTDQPQHF.

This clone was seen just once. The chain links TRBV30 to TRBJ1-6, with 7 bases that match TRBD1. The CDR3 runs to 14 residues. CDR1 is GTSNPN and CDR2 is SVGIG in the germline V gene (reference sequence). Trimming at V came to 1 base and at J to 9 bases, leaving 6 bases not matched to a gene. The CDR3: CAWSGQGGISPLHF. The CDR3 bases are TGTGCCTGGAGTGGACAGGGAGGCATTTCACCCCTCCACTTT.